These 28 T cell receptor beta chains were all obtained from the same sample, sequenced in a study of shared clonotypes between healthy human individuals. The repertoire was sequenced with immunoSEQ multiplex PCR; TCRdb's copy has only in-frame clones and lacks some. The sample lists 1.6 million or so clones, around 98.5% occurring once. Material for sequencing was naive CD4+ T cells sorted from blood. The subset: CD45RA+ positively selected. These receptors all come from a man aged 25 to 45 in good health.

The chain uses TRBV27 and TRBJ2-7; tentative D call: TRBD1 (6 bases). This CDR3 is 15 amino acids long. With 6 bases removed from V and 3 bases from J, the gap between germline ends came to 18 bases. In germline, CDR1 is MNHEY, CDR2 SMNVEV (reference sequence). CDR3 nucleotides: TGTGCCAGCAGCTTTTTCCGGGACACTCGCTACGAGCAGTACTTC. Residues: CASSFFRDTRYEQYF.

The chain employs TRBV18 and TRBJ1-1, with 8 bases lining up with TRBD1. CDR1 and CDR2 (germline): KGHSH, LQKENI. The CDR3 length is 14 residues. After removal of 3 bases from V and 6 bases from J, the junction contained 6 bases not matched to a gene. CDR3 protein: CASSPGQGASEAFF. As DNA, the CDR3 is TGTGCCAGCTCACCCGGGCAGGGGGCTTCTGAAGCTTTCTTT.

The rearrangement links TRBV5-6 to TRBJ1-5; 12 nucleotides agree with TRBD1. Germline loops: CDR1 SGHDT, CDR2 YYEEEE. The CDR3 sequence is 17 residues long. V gave up 4 bases and J gave up 5 bases; unmatched junction bases: 10. CDR3 protein: CASSDTGTGGVDQPQHF. The CDR3 nucleotides are TGTGCCAGCAGCGATACCGGGACAGGGGGCGTTGATCAGCCCCAGCATTTT.

V usage is TRBV12-1 and J usage is TRBJ2-7; TRBD2, the table's D call, lacks a check against the DNA. TRBV12-1 is deemed a pseudogene. CDR3 length: 17 amino acids. The DNA of the CDR3 is TGTGCCAGCAGCTGGAGACTAGCGGGGTCGATCTCCTACGAGCAGTACTTC. Translated, it gives CASSWRLAGSISYEQYF.

The CDR3 protein is CARPVGPSNYGYTF. Here the CDR3 DNA reads TGTGCCCGCCCCGTGGGGCCCTCTAACTATGGCTACACCTTC. This chain joins TRBV2 and TRBJ1-2; possible D gene TRBD1, 5 bases. The CDR3 contains 14 residues. Germline CDR1 is SNHLY and CDR2 is FYNNEI. Deletions cut 11 bases from V and 0 bases from J, with 16 bases between.

The chain couples TRBV28 to TRBJ2-7; possible D gene TRBD2, 5 bases. CDR1 MDHEN and CDR2 SYDVKM come from the germline V gene. The CDR3 covers 13 residues. Trimming removed 6 bases at V and 6 bases at J, with 15 bases between. CDR3 protein: CASRPGTRGEQYF. The CDR3 DNA reads as TGTGCCAGCAGACCGGGCACCCGGGGCGAGCAGTACTTC. Looking up the rest from reference TRBV28 and TRBJ2-7 gives the full variable domain: DVKVTQSSRYLVKRTGEKVFLECVQDMDHENMFWYRQDPGLGLRLIYFSYDVKMKEKGDIPEGYSVSREKKERFSLILESASTNQTSMYLCASRPGTRGEQYFGPGTRLTVT.

The V call is TRBV5-5, the J call TRBJ1-4; 9 bases match TRBD1. Per the germline V gene, CDR1 is SGHKS and CDR2 is YYEKEE (reference sequence). This CDR3 is 19 amino acids long. With 4 bases clipped from V and 0 bases from J, the junction kept 13 bases outside the gene matches. CDR3 residues: CASSPRGQGGIATNEKLFF. The CDR3 coding sequence is TGTGCCAGCAGCCCGAGGGGACAGGGAGGGATTGCAACTAATGAAAAACTGTTTTTT. Based on the CDR3 plus reference TRBV5-5 and TRBJ1-4, the full variable domain is DAGVTQSPTHLIKTRGQQVTLRCSPISGHKSVSWYQQVLGQGPQFIFQYYEKEERGRGNFPDRFSARQFPNYSSELNVNALLLGDSALYLCASSPRGQGGIATNEKLFFGSGTQLSVL.

The gene calls are TRBV28 and TRBJ2-5; 11 bases align to TRBD2. Germline trimming cut 8 bases from V and 3 bases from J; bases unmatched to any gene: 2. Germline V gene data show CDR1 as MDHEN and CDR2 as SYDVKM. The CDR3 spans 13 residues. The CDR3 DNA follows: TGTGCCAGCGGGACTAGCGGTAAAGAGACCCAGTACTTC. Its protein product is CASGTSGKETQYF.

The V gene is TRBV6-5, the J gene TRBJ2-3; a possible D gene is TRBD1 (5 bases). CDR3 length: 15 residues. The V end was cut by 0 bases, the J end by 2 bases, with 9 bases between. Germline CDR1 reads MNHEY; CDR2 reads SVGAGI. CDR3 in amino acids: CASSYSGPFTDTQYF. CDR3 sequence (DNA): TGTGCCAGCAGTTACTCGGGGCCGTTCACAGATACGCAGTATTTT.

This clone was picked up one time. The V call is TRBV5-4, the J call TRBJ1-4; 8 nucleotides align to TRBD1. V trimming: 0 bases; J trimming: 8 bases; junction bases outside the gene matches: 6. In germline, CDR1 is SGHNT, CDR2 YYREEE (reference sequence). This CDR3 spans 15 amino acids. CDR3 sequence: CASSLAGGTGEKLFF. CDR3 nucleotide sequence: TGTGCCAGCAGCTTGGCAGGGGGCACGGGGGAAAAACTGTTTTTT.

The J gene is TRBJ1-1, the V gene TRBV2; no reliable D call. CDR1 SNHLY and CDR2 FYNNEI come from the germline V gene. Between the trimmed V and J ends, which lost 6 bases and 7 bases, there was a span of 9 bases. This CDR3 has 11 amino acids. This CDR3 is CASSRTSEAFF. The CDR3 nucleotides read TGTGCCAGCAGCCGGACGAGTGAAGCTTTCTTT.

V is TRBV7-9 and J is TRBJ2-7; 9 bases align to TRBD1. J lost 4 bases, V lost 6 bases, and 4 bases had no gene match. Germline CDR1 is SEHNR and CDR2 is FQNEAQ (reference sequence). The CDR3 sequence is 13 residues long. The CDR3 is CASRDRGKYEQYF. CDR3 bases: TGTGCCAGCAGAGACAGGGGGAAATACGAGCAGTACTTC.

The chain uses TRBV19 and TRBJ2-1, with 10 bases that match TRBD2. Trimming removed 8 bases from V and 8 bases from J; junction bases left unmatched: 12. The germline gives CDR1 LNHDA, CDR2 SQIVND (reference sequence). The CDR3 covers 15 residues. CDR3 sequence: CASVNPSGGSDEQFF. The CDR3 nucleotides read TGTGCCAGTGTAAACCCTAGCGGGGGCAGCGATGAGCAGTTCTTC.

This sequence joins TRBV9 and TRBJ1-1; D is possibly TRBD1 (5 bases). The CDR3 runs to 16 residues. Germline CDR1 reads SGDLS; CDR2 reads YYNGEE. With 0 bases removed from V and 0 bases from J, the gap between germline ends came to 12 bases. The CDR3 coding sequence is TGTGCCAGCAGCGTAGTAGCCGGGACGTTGAACACTGAAGCTTTCTTT. Protein: CASSVVAGTLNTEAFF.

Comment on this clone: Different DNA sequences within this sample yield the same CDR3. The chain couples TRBV9 to TRBJ2-2, with a possible D match to TRBD2 (5 bases). Per the germline V gene, CDR1 is SGDLS and CDR2 is YYNGEE. Trimming pared 2 bases from V and 2 bases from J, leaving 10 bases between. CDR3 length: 15 residues. For the CDR3, the DNA is TGTGCCAGCAGCGTCGCAGCGGCAAACACCGGGGAGCTGTTTTTT. Encoded protein: CASSVAAANTGELFF. The full variable domain, rest sourced from reference TRBV9 and TRBJ2-2, is DSGVTQTPKHLITATGQRVTLRCSPRSGDLSVYWYQQSLDQGLQFLIQYYNGEERAKGNILERFSAQQFPDLHSELNLSSLELGDSALYFCASSVAAANTGELFFGEGSRLTVL.

V is TRBV28 and J is TRBJ2-1, with D unclear. Germline V gene sequence: CDR1 MDHEN, CDR2 SYDVKM. Trimming cost V 6 bases and J 2 bases, with 11 bases left between them. The CDR3 loop spans 14 amino acids. The CDR3 region is CASRFMGPYNEQFF. For the CDR3, the DNA is TGTGCCAGCAGATTCATGGGCCCCTACAATGAGCAGTTCTTC. Variable domain in full (rest from reference TRBV28 and TRBJ2-1): DVKVTQSSRYLVKRTGEKVFLECVQDMDHENMFWYRQDPGLGLRLIYFSYDVKMKEKGDIPEGYSVSREKKERFSLILESASTNQTSMYLCASRFMGPYNEQFFGPGTRLTVL.

V gene TRBV7-9 combines with J gene TRBJ2-3; 7 positions match TRBD2. Trimming took 6 bases from V and 4 from J; bases not matched to a gene: 13. Germline lookup yields CDR1 SEHNR and CDR2 FQNEAQ (reference sequence). The CDR3 has 16 amino acids. Here the CDR3 DNA reads TGTGCCAGCAGTCCAATCCTAGCGGCCACCCCAGATACGCAGTATTTT. Translated: CASSPILAATPDTQYF.

V is TRBV6-1 and J is TRBJ1-5; D possibly corresponds to TRBD1 (5 bases). The CDR3 runs to 14 residues. Germline V lookup: CDR1 MNHNS, CDR2 SASEGT. V shed 1 base and J shed 4 bases, with 8 bases lying between them. CDR3 bases: TGTGCCAGCAGTGAAGGTGAGGGGAATCAGCCCCAGCATTTT. It translates to CASSEGEGNQPQHF.

The gene calls are TRBV28 and TRBJ2-7; 10 bases align to TRBD2. This CDR3 contains 15 residues. From germline, CDR1 is MDHEN and CDR2 SYDVKM. V dropped 1 base and J dropped 7; count of bases not matched to a gene: 7. CDR3 residues: CASSLFGTSEIEQYF. The CDR3 nucleotides are TGTGCCAGCAGTTTATTCGGGACTAGCGAGATAGAGCAGTACTTC.

The V gene is TRBV7-2, the J gene TRBJ2-3; D may be TRBD1 or TRBD2 (5 bases each). Trimming stripped 4 bases from V and 0 bases from J, with 8 bases between. Germline V gene sequence: CDR1 SGHTA, CDR2 FQGNSA. This CDR3 region has 14 residues. CDR3 nucleotide sequence: TGTGCCAGCAGCTCGGGACGCAGCACAGATACGCAGTATTTT. Translated, it gives CASSSGRSTDTQYF.

The chain couples TRBV4-3 to TRBJ2-7; 8 bases match TRBD1. The CDR3 length is 16 residues. CDR1 is LGHNA and CDR2 is YSLEER in the germline V gene. The J segment lost 5 bases and the V segment lost 0 bases, leaving 9 bases of the junction unmatched. This chain's CDR3 is CASSQDQAGGWNEQYF. In DNA, the CDR3 is TGCGCCAGCAGCCAAGATCAGGCAGGGGGCTGGAACGAGCAGTACTTC.

The chain couples TRBV18 to TRBJ1-4; D unclear. The CDR3 covers 15 residues. Germline CDR1 and CDR2: KGHSH and LQKENI. The V end lost 3 bases, the J end lost 0 bases, and 8 bases lay between the germline ends. As DNA, the CDR3 is TGTGCCAGCTCACCTTTAAAAGCAACTAATGAAAAACTGTTTTTT. Protein product: CASSPLKATNEKLFF.

The chain recombines TRBV15 with TRBJ2-7; D uncertain. Germline V gene lookup returns CDR1 LNHNV and CDR2 YYDKDF (reference sequence). The ends were cut back, 3 bases at V and 5 bases at J, with 14 bases in the middle. This CDR3 has 14 residues. CDR3 residues: CATSSRGWAHEQYF. CDR3 nucleotides: TGTGCCACCAGCAGCCGTGGCTGGGCGCACGAGCAGTACTTC.

This clone was counted only a few times. The V call is TRBV28, the J call TRBJ2-7, with 10 nucleotides matching TRBD2. The CDR3 runs to 14 residues. The ends lost 3 bases at V and 4 bases at J; junction bases unmatched: 3. Per germline, CDR1 MDHEN and CDR2 SYDVKM. CDR3 loop: CASSFSGRGYEQYF. CDR3 DNA sequence: TGTGCCAGCAGTTTCAGCGGGAGGGGGTACGAGCAGTACTTC.

V and J are TRBV7-2 and TRBJ2-1; D possibly uses TRBD1 or TRBD2 (5 bases each). This CDR3 is 17 amino acids long. Germline loops: CDR1 SGHTA, CDR2 FQGNSA. The V gene lost 4 bases and the J gene lost 3 bases, with 19 bases spanning the gap. The CDR3 region is CASSSREGWDGYNEQFF. The DNA for the CDR3 is TGTGCCAGCAGCTCAAGGGAAGGGTGGGACGGCTACAATGAGCAGTTCTTC.

J is TRBJ2-7 and V is TRBV7-3; TRBD1 is a possible D gene (5 bases). CDR3 length: 13 residues. The germline V gene has CDR1 SGHTA and CDR2 FQGTGA. Trimming stripped 0 bases from V and 3 bases from J, with 6 bases between. The CDR3 sequence: CASSLTDNYEQYF. The DNA of the CDR3 is TGTGCCAGCAGCTTAACGGACAACTACGAGCAGTACTTC.

CDR3 in amino acids: CASSEPSQGRDTQYF. The CDR3 nucleotides read TGTGCCAGCAGTGAACCGTCCCAGGGTAGAGATACGCAGTATTTT. The chain links TRBV25-1 to TRBJ2-3, with D possibly being TRBD1 (5 bases). Per the germline V gene, CDR1 is MGHDK and CDR2 is SYGVNS. V lost 2 bases and J lost 5, with 14 bases in between. CDR3 size: 15 residues.

This clone was observed once. The V call is TRBV11-1, the J call TRBJ1-2, with a tentative D call TRBD1 (5 bases). Germline V gives CDR1 SGHAT, CDR2 FQDESV (reference sequence). Trimming pared 5 bases from V and 2 bases from J, leaving 21 bases between. The CDR3 runs 17 residues. The CDR3 region is CASSPVPTGTANYGYTF. In DNA, the CDR3 is TGTGCCAGCAGCCCCGTCCCAACCGGGACCGCGAACTATGGCTACACCTTC.